The 20 T cell receptor beta chains below all came from one sample that was sequenced in a study of T cell clonality in common variable immunodeficiency. TCRdb's table, derived via immunoSEQ multiplex PCR, lists solely in-frame clones and lacks some. The sample holds 50,000 to 60,000 clones, and no clone turns up only once. The sequenced sample consisted of peripheral blood mononuclear cells. The receptors derive from a person aged 18 to 75 in good health.

This clone occurred many times. The sequence runs out 3 residues before the end of the CDR3; the remainder is reconstructed from the germline J gene. The chain joins TRBV20-1 to TRBJ2-1, with D possibly called TRBD1 or TRBD2 (5 bases each). V was shortened by 3 bases and J by 9 bases, with 15 bases between the two germline ends. This CDR3 has 13 amino acids. Germline CDR1 is DFQATT and CDR2 is SNEGSKA (reference sequence). Incomplete CDR3 DNA: TGCAGTGCTAGGGATCCTAGAGGGGTTGAG. Translating gives CSARDPRGVE. The whole CDR3 is CSARDPRGVEQFF.

This clone showed up many times. The CDR3 is cut off 3 residues early in the read; its end comes from the germline J gene. The chain joins TRBV7-2 to TRBJ1-2; 9 bases are shared with TRBD1. V gave up 6 bases and J gave up 5 bases; unmatched junction bases: 10. This CDR3 is built from 15 residues. The germline CDR1 and CDR2 sequences are SGHTA and FQGNSA. The covered CDR3 bases are TGTGCCAGCAGACGCCAGGACAGGGGAGGATATGGC. Encoded protein: CASRRQDRGGYG. The entire CDR3 reads CASRRQDRGGYGYTF.

This clone was seen ten or more times. The CDR3 extends 3 residues past the end of the read, so its final part is completed from the germline J gene. The genes are TRBV5-1 and TRBJ2-1; 7 positions agree with TRBD1. The CDR3 contains 15 residues. The germline V gene has CDR1 SGHRS and CDR2 YFSETQ. V dropped 4 bases and J dropped 6; count of bases not matched to a gene: 10. The CDR3 DNA, read in part, is TGCGCCAGCAGCGCCACGACAGGGTTTGGCAATGAG. Translation gives CASSATTGFGNE. The whole CDR3 sequence is CASSATTGFGNEQFF.

This clone was found many times. The CDR3 DNA, read in part, is TGTGCCAGCAGCCCAGGAACGGCCGTTACTGGAAACACC. This codes for CASSPGTAVTGNT. Given in full, the CDR3 is CASSPGTAVTGNTIYF. The V call is TRBV9, the J call TRBJ1-3; D not resolved. The CDR3 goes on 3 residues after the read ends, and that part is filled in from the germline J gene. The V gene's germline CDR1 is SGDLS and CDR2 YYNGEE. V was shortened by 4 bases and J by 2 bases, with 16 bases between the two germline ends. The CDR3 sequence is 16 residues long.

This clone was recorded many times. An end of the junction does not agree with germline; a read error may underlie this. CDR3 DNA, as far as it was read: TGCGCCAGCAGCCAAGAAGCAGGGGGCATCACCGGGGAG. Encoded protein: CASSQEAGGITGE. The entire CDR3 reads CASSQEAGGITGELFF. The chain carries TRBV4-2 and TRBJ2-2; 8 nucleotides match TRBD1. The read halts 3 residues ahead of the CDR3 end, with the missing end drawn from the germline J gene. The CDR3 totals 16 residues. Looked up from germline, CDR1 is LGHNA and CDR2 is YNFKEQ.

This clone was detected many times. The read stops 3 residues short of the end of the CDR3; the missing end is completed from the germline J gene. This rearrangement joins TRBV5-6 to TRBJ1-1, with D possibly TRBD1 on 5 matching bases. The CDR3 is 14 residues long. V was pared by 4 bases and J by 2 bases, with 12 bases between. Germline values: CDR1 SGHDT, CDR2 YYEEEE. The CDR3 loop reads CASSLVGTNTEAFF. Incomplete CDR3 DNA: TGTGCCAGCAGCCTAGTGGGGACTAACACTGAA.

This clone was detected many times. The read terminates 3 residues before the CDR3 end, so the remaining end is supplied by the germline J gene. The genes are TRBV6-2 or TRBV6-3 and TRBJ1-5; D is perhaps TRBD1 (5 bases). This CDR3 is built from 15 residues. Germline V lookup: CDR1 MNHEY, CDR2 SVGEGT. Trimming shortened V by 2 bases and J by 3 bases, and 11 bases separated the two germline ends. The CDR3 protein is CASSYLRQINQPQHF. The covered CDR3 bases are TGTGCCAGCAGTTACCTCCGACAGATCAATCAGCCC.

This clone was picked up many times. The read ends 3 residues before the CDR3 terminus; that terminus is restored from the germline J gene. V is TRBV19 and J is TRBJ1-2; D not resolved. This CDR3 spans 12 amino acids. In germline, CDR1 is LNHDA, CDR2 SQIVND (reference sequence). CDR3 sequence: CASRTDTYGYTF. The covered CDR3 bases are TGTGCCAGTAGAACCGACACTTACGGC.

This clone was observed at least ten times. The read terminates 3 residues ahead of where the CDR3 ends, so the germline J gene completes it. The chain has TRBV4-1 and TRBJ1-6; TRBD1 matches 9 bases. The CDR3 spans 14 residues. Germline CDR1 reads MGHRA; CDR2 reads YSYEKL. The part of the CDR3 DNA that was read is TGCGCCAGCAGCCAAGGGACAGGGGTTTATCCC. It yields the protein CASSQGTGVYP. The full CDR3 protein reads CASSQGTGVYPLHF.

This clone was counted between two and nine times. The read stops 3 residues short of the end of the CDR3; the missing end is completed from the germline J gene. The chain links TRBV18 to TRBJ2-7; D may be TRBD1 (5 bases). With 3 bases removed from V and 0 bases from J, the gap between germline ends came to 12 bases. Per the germline V gene, CDR1 is KGHSH and CDR2 is LQKENI. This CDR3 spans 15 amino acids. The CDR3 loop is CASSPGRVSSYEQYF. CDR3 DNA, as far as it was read: TGTGCCAGCTCACCTGGCAGGGTGAGCTCCTACGAG.

This clone was observed at least ten times. Coverage ceases 3 residues before the CDR3 finishes, and the germline J gene fills in the end. The gene calls are TRBV28 and TRBJ1-2, with TRBD1 matching 7 bases. J lost 1 base, V lost 5 bases, and 13 bases had no gene match. Germline-derived CDR1 and CDR2 are MDHEN and SYDVKM. The CDR3 extends over 17 amino acids. Partial CDR3 DNA: TGTGCCAGCAGTCCCGGGGGAGGGGGCTCCTTTAACTATGGC. Its translation: CASSPGGGGSFNYG. In full, the CDR3 is CASSPGGGGSFNYGYTF.

There are a few counts of this clone. Partial CDR3 DNA: TGTGCCAGCAGCCCGCGGGCGTTCTCCTACGAC. This codes for CASSPRAFSYD. The full CDR3 protein reads CASSPRAFSYDYTF. The chain links TRBV2 to TRBJ1-2; D is undetermined. With the read ending 3 residues before the CDR3 end, the germline J gene is used to fill in that end. This CDR3 is built from 14 residues. Germline CDR1 is SNHLY and CDR2 is FYNNEI.

This clone has at least ten counts. The read ends 3 residues shy of where the CDR3 ends; the end is completed using the germline J gene. The chain has TRBV7-8 and TRBJ1-2, with D possibly TRBD1 on 5 matching bases. Germline-derived CDR1 and CDR2 are SGHVS and FQNEAQ. V shed 0 bases and J shed 0 bases, with 11 bases lying between them. The CDR3 runs to 16 residues. The CDR3 sequence: CASSLAGGLANYGYTF. The DNA read from the CDR3 is TGTGCCAGCAGCTTAGCGGGGGGGTTAGCTAACTATGGC.

This clone has at least ten counts. With the read ending 3 residues before the CDR3 end, the germline J gene is used to fill in that end. The chain couples TRBV5-4 to TRBJ2-3; 11 nucleotides align to TRBD2. Germline CDR1 is SGHNT and CDR2 is YYREEE (reference sequence). With V trimmed by 1 base and J by 4 bases, 5 bases remained unmatched. The CDR3 runs 16 residues. Partial CDR3 DNA: TGTGCCAGCAGCTTGAAAACTAGCGGGGGAGCAGATACG. Protein sequence: CASSLKTSGGADT. The complete CDR3 reads CASSLKTSGGADTQYF.

Remarks on this clone: Read coverage stops 3 residues before the CDR3 terminus; the germline J gene supplies the remainder. The chain carries TRBV18 and TRBJ1-3; 8 nucleotides line up with TRBD1. The V gene end was trimmed by 3 bases and the J gene end by 4 bases; junction bases not matched to a gene: 17. Germline V gene lookup returns CDR1 KGHSH and CDR2 LQKENI. This CDR3 spans 19 amino acids. The CDR3 here is CASSPTLSGTGFGGNTIYF. Incomplete CDR3 DNA: TGTGCCAGCTCACCTACCCTCTCCGGGACAGGCTTCGGGGGAAACACC.

This clone was counted many times. The read ends 3 residues early relative to the CDR3; the germline J gene fills the gap. The chain couples TRBV20-1 to TRBJ2-7; 7 nucleotides agree with TRBD1. The CDR3 extends over 15 amino acids. V lost 5 bases and J lost 6; bases outside the gene matches: 16. The V gene's germline CDR1 is DFQATT and CDR2 SNEGSKA (reference sequence). Partial CDR3 DNA: TGCAGTGCTTCCCCCCTGACAGGGAGTTCCGCCGAG. This gives the protein CSASPLTGSSAE. Given in full, the CDR3 is CSASPLTGSSAEQYF.

This clone was picked up a small number of times. The read ends 3 residues early relative to the CDR3; the germline J gene fills the gap. This chain links TRBV20-1 with TRBJ2-3; 9 nucleotides agree with TRBD1. Germline trimming cut 3 bases from V and 1 base from J; bases unmatched to any gene: 14. The CDR3 is 18 residues long. Looked up from germline, CDR1 is DFQATT and CDR2 is SNEGSKA (reference sequence). Partial CDR3 DNA: TGCAGTGCTAGGCCTCCTTACAGGGGGCGGATGGGCACAGATACG. Translating gives CSARPPYRGRMGTDT. The full-length CDR3 reads as CSARPPYRGRMGTDTQYF.

This clone was picked up many times. CDR3 region: CASSELRETQYF. CDR3 DNA (partial): TGTGCCAGCAGTGAACTCCGAGAGACC. The chain couples TRBV2 to TRBJ2-5; no firm D call. From the germline J gene comes the end of the CDR3, since the read stops 3 residues before it. The V end lost 2 bases, the J end lost 4 bases, and 5 bases lay between the germline ends. The CDR3 spans 12 residues. Looked up from germline, CDR1 is SNHLY and CDR2 is FYNNEI.

This clone was counted at least ten times. Read coverage stops 3 residues before the CDR3 terminus; the germline J gene supplies the remainder. This chain connects TRBV18 to TRBJ2-1, with TRBD1 matching 9 bases. CDR3 length equals 15 residues. Germline V gene data show CDR1 as KGHSH and CDR2 as LQKENI. J lost 2 bases, V lost 3 bases, and 2 bases had no gene match. The CDR3 bases that were read are TGTGCCAGCTCACCGGGACAGGGCCCCTACAATGAG. Amino acid sequence: CASSPGQGPYNE. The entire CDR3 reads CASSPGQGPYNEQFF. Complete variable domain (other parts from reference TRBV18 and TRBJ2-1): NAGVMQNPRHLVRRRGQEARLRCSPMKGHSHVYWYRQLPEEGLKFMVYLQKENIIDESGMPKERFSAEFPKEGPSILRIQQVVRGDSAAYFCASSPGQGPYNEQFFGPGTRLTVL.

This clone occurred many times. Partial CDR3 DNA: TGTGCCAGCAGCCAAAGACGGGACACTGAA. Protein sequence: CASSQRRDTE. The full CDR3 protein is CASSQRRDTEAFF. The chain recombines TRBV7-8 with TRBJ1-1; D remains unclear. The read halts 3 residues ahead of the CDR3 end, with the missing end drawn from the germline J gene. V was clipped by 5 bases and J by 3 bases, with 10 bases between them. The CDR3 has 13 residues. The germline V gene has CDR1 SGHVS and CDR2 FQNEAQ. The whole variable domain, remainder taken from reference TRBV7-8 and TRBJ1-1, is GAGVSQSPRYKVAKRGQDVALRCDPISGHVSLFWYQQALGQGPEFLTYFQNEAQLDKSGLPSDRFFAERPEGSVSTLKIQRTQQEDSAVYLCASSQRRDTEAFFGQGTRLTVV.